This T cell receptor (beta chain) appears in the sequencing data of a study of blood T cell repertoires in COVID-19. V dropped 4 bases and J dropped 0; count of bases not matched to a gene: 7. Germline-derived CDR1 and CDR2 are SGHAT and FQNNGV. This CDR3 comprises 17 residues. Original methodology: Estimates of nucleated cell counts were drawn from the amplification of reference gene primers. TCRdb keeps only in-frame clones here, not all; method: immunoSEQ multiplex PCR. V, J and clone size were drawn from that table, and D and trimming were deduced from the DNA. Found here are about 150,000 clones, about 90% of them singletons; the top ten hold 2% to 2.5%.

Sequenced input: peripheral blood. This sequence originates from a human donor in a cohort sampled during active COVID-19. This chain joins TRBV11-2 and TRBJ2-3; 10 bases map to TRBD2. DNA of the CDR3: TGTGCCAGCAGCTGGCGGACTAGCGGAACTAGCACAGATACGCAGTATTTT. Translating gives CASSWRTSGTSTDTQYF.